Sequencing of this TCR beta chain was carried out in a study of OX40 agonist ivuxolimab in advanced cancers. About the research overall: Ivuxolimab is an agonistic anti-OX40 (CD134) antibody, and patients were treated with it. From roughly 23 to 90 years was the age range, with a mean of roughly 64 years, and around 83% were male. General study points: Normalized T-cell clonal expansion was also low in some nonresponders.

Researchers took blood at baseline, on cycle 4 day 1, and on cycle 7 day 1. Assay: immunoSEQ multiplex PCR; the TCRdb copy retains only in-frame clones and omits some. The sample contains roughly 80,000 clones, about 86% of which appear only once. Regarding this clone: Its antigen is unknown.

This receptor was identified in an adult with an advanced solid tumor such as melanoma, head and neck, liver or kidney cancer. Sequencing used CD4+ or CD8+ T cells sorted from blood, obtained in a trial of the OX40 agonist ivuxolimab.

The CDR3 DNA reads TGCGCCAGCAGCCCTTTCGCGGGTGGGGAGAACACTGAAGCTTTCTTT. Protein: CASSPFAGGENTEAFF. The chain recombines TRBV5-1 with TRBJ1-1; unclear D gene. Trimming pared 4 bases from V and 1 base from J, leaving 17 bases between. CDR3 length equals 16 residues. Per germline, CDR1 SGHRS and CDR2 YFSETQ.